The 20 T cell receptor beta chains reported below all come from one sample, sequenced in a study of blood T cell repertoires in COVID-19. Assay: immunoSEQ multiplex PCR; the TCRdb copy retains only in-frame clones and omits some. The sample carries 130,000 to 150,000 clones, 85% to 90% recorded once. Source material: peripheral blood. These receptors came from a man between 18 and 29 years old with COVID-19, enrolled during active disease.

This rearrangement joins TRBV7-5 to TRBJ1-1; the D call of TRBD1 is as the table states it, not checked on the DNA. TRBV7-5 is marked as a pseudogene. CDR3 length: 17 residues. Written as DNA, the CDR3 is TGTGCCAGAAGCTTAAAGGACAGGGGGCTTTGGGACACTGAAGCTTTCTTT. Its protein product is CARSLKDRGLWDTEAFF.

For this clone: One end of the junction fails to match germline, which may point to a read error. Written as DNA, the CDR3 is TGTGCTAGCAGCCCGGGACAGGGTTTTTCCAATGAGCAGTTCTTC. This sequence encodes CASSPGQGFSNEQFF. The chain recombines TRBV7-7 with TRBJ2-1, with 9 bases lining up with TRBD1. Germline assignment: CDR1 SSHAT and CDR2 FNYEAQ (reference sequence). CDR3 length: 15 residues.

This clone came up a few times. The CDR3 DNA reads as TGTGCCAGCAGTGAAGTGGCAGGGGGTAATTCACCCCTCCACTTT. This codes for CASSEVAGGNSPLHF. The chain recombines TRBV6-1 with TRBJ1-6; 7 bases are a match to TRBD1. CDR3 length equals 15 residues. The germline V gene has CDR1 MNHNS and CDR2 SASEGT. The V gene end was trimmed by 1 base and the J gene end by 6 bases; junction bases not matched to a gene: 3.

This sequence joins TRBV6-2 or TRBV6-3 and TRBJ2-7; D call uncertain. The germline gives CDR1 MNHEY, CDR2 SVGEGT. The V end was cut by 2 bases, the J end by 3 bases, with 5 bases between. This CDR3 comprises 12 residues. CDR3 in DNA: TGTGCCAGCAGTTACGAGTTCTACGAGCAGTACTTC. This codes for CASSYEFYEQYF.

The chain joins TRBV21-1 to TRBJ1-5; TRBD1 is the table's D call and was not checked against the DNA. TRBV21-1 is assigned pseudogene status. This CDR3 has 15 amino acids. The CDR3 region is CASSKDQGRNQPQHF. The CDR3 DNA follows: TGTGCCAGCAGCAAAGATCAGGGCCGGAATCAGCCCCAGCATTTT.

This chain uses TRBV5-8 with TRBJ2-3; D not certain. This CDR3 has 13 amino acids. Trimming took off 4 bases at V and 6 bases at J, with 12 bases between the two ends. Germline V gene sequence: CDR1 SGHTS, CDR2 YDEGEE. CDR3 protein: CASSISFGDTQYF. CDR3 nucleotide sequence: TGTGCCAGCAGCATCTCTTTTGGCGATACGCAGTATTTT.

This chain links TRBV2 with TRBJ1-5, with D maybe TRBD1 (5 bases). This CDR3 has 14 residues. Germline V CDR1 and CDR2: SNHLY, FYNNEI. The V and J ends lost 3 bases and 8 bases respectively, with 14 bases between them. CDR3 amino acids: CASSDRDYSKPQHF. CDR3 in DNA: TGTGCCAGCAGTGACCGGGACTACTCGAAGCCCCAGCATTTT.

V usage is TRBV11-3 and J usage is TRBJ2-1; D call uncertain. The CDR3 totals 11 residues. Trimming left V 5 bases short and J 8 bases short, with 7 bases between. The germline V gene has CDR1 SGHNT and CDR2 YENEEA. The CDR3 loop is CASSIRDEQFF. The CDR3 DNA sequence: TGTGCCAGCAGCATCCGGGATGAGCAGTTCTTC.

This CDR3 reads CASSEEASGSDEQFF. In nucleotides, the CDR3 is TGTGCCAGCAGTGAGGAGGCTAGCGGGAGCGATGAGCAGTTCTTC. J is TRBJ2-1 and V is TRBV6-4, with 10 bases that match TRBD2. The trim removed 3 bases at V and 8 bases at J, leaving 7 bases unmatched. The CDR3 runs to 15 residues. CDR1 and CDR2 from the germline V gene are MRHNA and SNTAGT.

The chain carries TRBV5-6 and TRBJ1-1, with a possible D match to TRBD1 (6 bases). The V gene lost 3 bases and the J gene lost 1 base, with 10 bases spanning the gap. Germline loops: CDR1 SGHDT, CDR2 YYEEEE. This CDR3 is built from 14 residues. The CDR3 region is CASSSGQSNTEAFF. The CDR3 bases are TGTGCCAGCAGCTCCGGACAGTCGAACACTGAAGCTTTCTTT.

The chain is built from TRBV11-2 and TRBJ2-7; 10 nucleotides agree with TRBD2. Germline V gene lookup returns CDR1 SGHAT and CDR2 FQNNGV. The V gene end was trimmed by 0 bases and the J gene end by 7 bases; junction bases not matched to a gene: 12. The CDR3 sequence is 17 residues long. Here the CDR3 reads CASSLDGSSGRSGEQYF. The DNA of the CDR3 is TGTGCCAGCAGCTTAGATGGTTCTAGCGGGAGATCTGGGGAGCAGTACTTC. Variable domain in full (rest from reference TRBV11-2 and TRBJ2-7): EAGVAQSPRYKIIEKRQSVAFWCNPISGHATLYWYQQILGQGPKLLIQFQNNGVVDDSQLPKDRFSAERLKGVDSTLKIQPAKLEDSAVYLCASSLDGSSGRSGEQYFGPGTRLTVT.

The rearrangement joins TRBV6-6 to TRBJ2-5, with 8 nucleotides matching TRBD2. CDR1 MNHNY and CDR2 SVGAGI come from the germline V gene (reference sequence). The J segment lost 5 bases and the V segment lost 8 bases, leaving 10 bases of the junction unmatched. This CDR3 comprises 14 residues. The CDR3 reads CASGPGGDRETQYF. For the CDR3, the DNA is TGTGCCAGCGGCCCCGGGGGGGACCGGGAGACCCAGTACTTC.

The chain employs TRBV27 and TRBJ1-3; the D is unclear. V was cut by 6 bases and J by 0 bases, with 6 bases left in between. Germline V lookup: CDR1 MNHEY, CDR2 SMNVEV (reference sequence). The CDR3 has 13 residues. CDR3 DNA sequence: TGTGCCAGCAGGGCTTCCTCTGGAAACACCATATATTTT. Translation gives CASRASSGNTIYF.

The rearrangement links TRBV6-5 to TRBJ1-5, with 7 nucleotides matching TRBD1. After removal of 5 bases from V and 7 bases from J, the junction contained 11 bases not matched to a gene. CDR3 length equals 15 residues. Germline loops: CDR1 MNHEY, CDR2 SVGAGI. The CDR3 sequence is CASSMDVTGVQPQHF. In DNA, the CDR3 is TGTGCCAGCAGTATGGACGTCACAGGGGTACAGCCCCAGCATTTT.

This clone came up a few times. J is TRBJ2-7 and V is TRBV6-5; 8 positions agree with TRBD1. Germline assignment: CDR1 MNHEY and CDR2 SVGAGI. CDR3 length: 16 residues. The V gene end was trimmed by 0 bases and the J gene end by 5 bases; junction bases not matched to a gene: 9. CDR3 residues: CASSYSKRTGSNEQYF. The CDR3 DNA sequence: TGTGCCAGCAGTTACTCGAAACGGACAGGGAGCAACGAGCAGTACTTC.

This clone came up a few times. The chain employs TRBV5-1 and TRBJ1-1; a possible D gene is TRBD1 (5 bases). The germline gives CDR1 SGHRS, CDR2 YFSETQ. Trimming left V 0 bases short and J 1 base short, with 10 bases between. The CDR3 is 15 amino acids. In nucleotides, the CDR3 is TGCGCCAGCAGCTTGGCAGGGCCGGGGAACACTGAAGCTTTCTTT. Protein sequence: CASSLAGPGNTEAFF.

The chain uses TRBV7-2 and TRBJ2-1; possible D gene TRBD1, 6 bases. Per the germline V gene, CDR1 is SGHTA and CDR2 is FQGNSA. V lost 4 bases and J 13 bases, leaving 17 bases between the germline ends. The length of the CDR3 is 13 residues. The chain's CDR3 is CASSSQGAGQQFF. The CDR3 DNA is TGTGCCAGCAGCTCACAGGGCGCCGGTCAACAGTTCTTC.

This chain uses TRBV9 with TRBJ2-6; possibly TRBD1 for D (6 bases). CDR3 length: 16 amino acids. V lost 3 bases and J lost 2, with 12 bases in between. The germline V gene encodes CDR1 SGDLS and CDR2 YYNGEE. The CDR3 here is CASSGNYRAGANVLTF. In DNA, the CDR3 is TGTGCCAGCAGCGGAAACTACAGGGCTGGGGCCAACGTCCTGACTTTC.

This clone has just one count. The chain is built from TRBV24-1 and TRBJ2-1; a possible D gene is TRBD1 (6 bases). CDR3 size: 16 residues. The V and J ends lost 3 bases and 2 bases respectively, with 13 bases between them. Looked up from germline, CDR1 is KGHDR and CDR2 is SFDVKD. Written as DNA, the CDR3 is TGTGCCACCAGTGATCCACAGGGCAAACCCTACAATGAGCAGTTCTTC. Translating it yields CATSDPQGKPYNEQFF.

DNA of the CDR3: TGTGCCAGCAGCTGGGACAGGTACACCGGGGAGCTGTTTTTT. Translated: CASSWDRYTGELFF. The chain employs TRBV11-3 and TRBJ2-2, with 8 bases identical to TRBD1. Germline V CDR1 and CDR2: SGHNT, YENEEA. The CDR3 spans 14 residues. Trimming took 4 bases from V and 3 from J; bases not matched to a gene: 1.